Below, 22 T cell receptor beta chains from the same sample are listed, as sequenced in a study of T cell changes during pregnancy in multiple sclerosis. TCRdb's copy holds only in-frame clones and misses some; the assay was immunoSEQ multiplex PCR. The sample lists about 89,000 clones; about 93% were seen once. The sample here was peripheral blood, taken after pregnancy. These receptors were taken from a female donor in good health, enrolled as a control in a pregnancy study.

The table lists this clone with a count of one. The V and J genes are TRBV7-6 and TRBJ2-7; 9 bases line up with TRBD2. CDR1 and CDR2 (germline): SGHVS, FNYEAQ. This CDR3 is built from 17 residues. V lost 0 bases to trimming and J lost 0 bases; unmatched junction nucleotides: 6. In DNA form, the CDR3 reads TGTGCCAGCAGCTTAGCGGGCGGGGGGGTCGCCTCCTACGAGCAGTACTTC. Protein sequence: CASSLAGGGVASYEQYF.

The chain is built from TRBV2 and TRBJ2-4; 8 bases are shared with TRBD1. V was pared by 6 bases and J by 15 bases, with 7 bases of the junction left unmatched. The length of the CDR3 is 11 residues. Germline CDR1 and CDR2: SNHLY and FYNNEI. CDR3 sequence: CASSLRTGWYF. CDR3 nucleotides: TGTGCCAGCAGCCTTAGGACAGGGTGGTACTTC.

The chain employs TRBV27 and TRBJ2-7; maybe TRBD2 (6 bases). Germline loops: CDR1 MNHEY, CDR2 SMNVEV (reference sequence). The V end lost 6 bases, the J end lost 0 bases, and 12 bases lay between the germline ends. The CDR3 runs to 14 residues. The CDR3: CASSQRASSYEQYF. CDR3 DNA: TGTGCCAGCAGCCAGCGGGCTAGCTCCTACGAGCAGTACTTC.

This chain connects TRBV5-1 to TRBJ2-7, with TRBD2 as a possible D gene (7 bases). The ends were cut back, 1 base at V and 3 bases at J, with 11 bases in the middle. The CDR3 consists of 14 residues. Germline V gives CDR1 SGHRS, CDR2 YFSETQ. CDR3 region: CASSLRGAFYEQYF. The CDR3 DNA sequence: TGCGCCAGCAGCTTGCGGGGGGCTTTCTACGAGCAGTACTTC.

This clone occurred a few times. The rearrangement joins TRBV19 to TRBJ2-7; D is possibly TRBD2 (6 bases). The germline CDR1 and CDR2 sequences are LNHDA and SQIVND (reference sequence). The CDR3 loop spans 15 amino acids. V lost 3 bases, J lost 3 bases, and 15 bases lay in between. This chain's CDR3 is CASSMGEDTLYEQYF. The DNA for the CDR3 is TGTGCCAGTAGTATGGGGGAGGACACTCTCTACGAGCAGTACTTC.

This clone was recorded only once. The CDR3 region is CASSLPGDIEQYF. The CDR3 DNA reads as TGTGCCAGCAGCCTCCCAGGGGATATAGAGCAGTACTTC. V and J are TRBV6-6 and TRBJ2-7, with D perhaps TRBD1 (6 bases). V lost 6 bases to trimming and J lost 7 bases, with 16 bases between them. CDR3 length: 13 amino acids. Germline assignment: CDR1 MNHNY and CDR2 SVGAGI (reference sequence).

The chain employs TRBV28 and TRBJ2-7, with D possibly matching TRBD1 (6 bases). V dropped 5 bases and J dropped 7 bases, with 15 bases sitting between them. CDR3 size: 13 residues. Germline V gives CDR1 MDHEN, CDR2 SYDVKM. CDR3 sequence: CASSPPADREQYF. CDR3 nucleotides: TGTGCCAGCAGTCCCCCGGCCGACAGGGAGCAGTACTTC.

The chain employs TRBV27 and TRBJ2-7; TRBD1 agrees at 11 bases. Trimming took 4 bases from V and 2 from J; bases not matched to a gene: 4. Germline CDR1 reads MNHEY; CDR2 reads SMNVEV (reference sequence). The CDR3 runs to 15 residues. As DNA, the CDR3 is TGTGCCAGCAGTTCCGGGACAGGGGGGGCCTACGAGCAGTACTTC. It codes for CASSSGTGGAYEQYF.

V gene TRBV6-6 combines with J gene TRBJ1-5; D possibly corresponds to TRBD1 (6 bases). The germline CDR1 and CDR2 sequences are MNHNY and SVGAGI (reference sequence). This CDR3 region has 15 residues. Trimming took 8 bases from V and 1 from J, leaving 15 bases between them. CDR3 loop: CASSTGQGSNQPQHF. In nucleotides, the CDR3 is TGTGCCAGCTCCACCGGGCAGGGGAGCAATCAGCCCCAGCATTTT.

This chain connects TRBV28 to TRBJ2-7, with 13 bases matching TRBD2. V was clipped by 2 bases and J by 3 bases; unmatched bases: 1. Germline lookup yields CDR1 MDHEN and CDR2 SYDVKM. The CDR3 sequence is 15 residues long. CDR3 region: CASSLGTSGNYEQYF. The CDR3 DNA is TGTGCCAGCAGTTTAGGGACTAGCGGGAACTACGAGCAGTACTTC.

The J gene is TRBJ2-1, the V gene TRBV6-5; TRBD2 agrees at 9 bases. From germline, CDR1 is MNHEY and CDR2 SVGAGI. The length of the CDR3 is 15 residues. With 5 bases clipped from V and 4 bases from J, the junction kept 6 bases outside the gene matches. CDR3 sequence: CASSRGGRAYNEQFF. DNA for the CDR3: TGTGCCAGCAGTCGAGGCGGGAGGGCTTACAATGAGCAGTTCTTC.

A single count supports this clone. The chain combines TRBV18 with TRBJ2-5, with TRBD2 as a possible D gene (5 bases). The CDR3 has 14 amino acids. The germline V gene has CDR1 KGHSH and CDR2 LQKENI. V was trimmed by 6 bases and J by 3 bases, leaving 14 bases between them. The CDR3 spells CASSNFGGEETQYF. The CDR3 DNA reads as TGTGCCAGCTCTAATTTTGGAGGAGAAGAGACCCAGTACTTC.

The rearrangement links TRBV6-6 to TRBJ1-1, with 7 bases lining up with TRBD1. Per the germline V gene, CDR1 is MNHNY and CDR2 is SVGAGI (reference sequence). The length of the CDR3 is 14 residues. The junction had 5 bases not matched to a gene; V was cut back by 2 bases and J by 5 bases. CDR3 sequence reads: CASSYDRARTEAFF. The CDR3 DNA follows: TGTGCCAGCAGTTACGACAGGGCTAGGACTGAAGCTTTCTTT.

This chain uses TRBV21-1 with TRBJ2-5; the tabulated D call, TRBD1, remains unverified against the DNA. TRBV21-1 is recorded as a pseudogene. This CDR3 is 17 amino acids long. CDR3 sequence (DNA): TGTGCCAGCAGCACCCCGCCAGGGGTCCCCCTACAAGAGACCCAGTACTTC. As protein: CASSTPPGVPLQETQYF.

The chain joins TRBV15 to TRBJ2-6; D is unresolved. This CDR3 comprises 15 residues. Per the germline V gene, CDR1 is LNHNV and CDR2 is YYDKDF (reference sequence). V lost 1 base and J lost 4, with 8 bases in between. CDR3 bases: TGTGCCACCAGCAGAGTCTCGTCCGGGGCCAACGTCCTGACTTTC. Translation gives CATSRVSSGANVLTF.

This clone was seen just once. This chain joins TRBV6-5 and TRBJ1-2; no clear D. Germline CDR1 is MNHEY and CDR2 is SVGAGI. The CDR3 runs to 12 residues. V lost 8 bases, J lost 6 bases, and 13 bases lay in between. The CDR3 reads CASLDWLHGYTF. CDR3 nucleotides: TGTGCCAGCCTGGACTGGTTGCATGGCTACACCTTC.

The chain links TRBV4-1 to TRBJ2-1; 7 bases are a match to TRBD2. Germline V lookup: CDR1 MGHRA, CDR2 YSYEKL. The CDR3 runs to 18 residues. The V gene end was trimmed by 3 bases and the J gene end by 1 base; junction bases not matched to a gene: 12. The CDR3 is CASSHLPGGSGSYNEQFF. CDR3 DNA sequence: TGCGCCAGCAGCCACCTCCCCGGGGGGAGTGGTTCCTACAATGAGCAGTTCTTC.

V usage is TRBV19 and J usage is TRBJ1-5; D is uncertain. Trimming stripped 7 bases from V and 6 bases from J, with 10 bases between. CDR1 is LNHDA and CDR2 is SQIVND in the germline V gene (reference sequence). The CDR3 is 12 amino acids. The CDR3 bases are TGTGCCAGTACCCTTTACGGTCAGCCCCAGCATTTT. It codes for CASTLYGQPQHF.

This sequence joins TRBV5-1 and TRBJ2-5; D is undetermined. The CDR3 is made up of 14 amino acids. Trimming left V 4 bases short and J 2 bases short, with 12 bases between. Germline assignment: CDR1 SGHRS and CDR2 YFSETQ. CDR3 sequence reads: CASSRRGAQETQYF. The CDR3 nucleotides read TGCGCCAGCAGCCGTCGTGGAGCTCAAGAGACCCAGTACTTC.

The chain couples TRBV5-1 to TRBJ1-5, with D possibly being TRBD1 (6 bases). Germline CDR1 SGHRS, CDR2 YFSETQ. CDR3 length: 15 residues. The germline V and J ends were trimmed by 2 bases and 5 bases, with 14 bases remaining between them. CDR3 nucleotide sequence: TGCGCCAGCAGCTTTACAGGGACCTCGGATCAGCCCCAGCATTTT. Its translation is CASSFTGTSDQPQHF.

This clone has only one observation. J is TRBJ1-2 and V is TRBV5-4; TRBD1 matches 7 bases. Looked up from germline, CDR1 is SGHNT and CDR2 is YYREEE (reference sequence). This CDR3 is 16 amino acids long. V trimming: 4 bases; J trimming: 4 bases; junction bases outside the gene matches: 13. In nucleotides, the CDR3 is TGTGCCAGCAGCCAGATTGGACGACAGGGAGGCTATGGCTACACCTTC. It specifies CASSQIGRQGGYGYTF.

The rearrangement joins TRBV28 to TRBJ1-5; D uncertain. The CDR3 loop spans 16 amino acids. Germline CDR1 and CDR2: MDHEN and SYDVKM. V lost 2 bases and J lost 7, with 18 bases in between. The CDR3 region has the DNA TGTGCCAGCAGTTTAGCAGGCTTGCGCGATCGGCAGCCCCAGCATTTT. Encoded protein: CASSLAGLRDRQPQHF. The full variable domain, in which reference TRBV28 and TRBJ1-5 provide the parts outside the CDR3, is DVKVTQSSRYLVKRTGEKVFLECVQDMDHENMFWYRQDPGLGLRLIYFSYDVKMKEKGDIPEGYSVSREKKERFSLILESASTNQTSMYLCASSLAGLRDRQPQHFGDGTRLSIL.